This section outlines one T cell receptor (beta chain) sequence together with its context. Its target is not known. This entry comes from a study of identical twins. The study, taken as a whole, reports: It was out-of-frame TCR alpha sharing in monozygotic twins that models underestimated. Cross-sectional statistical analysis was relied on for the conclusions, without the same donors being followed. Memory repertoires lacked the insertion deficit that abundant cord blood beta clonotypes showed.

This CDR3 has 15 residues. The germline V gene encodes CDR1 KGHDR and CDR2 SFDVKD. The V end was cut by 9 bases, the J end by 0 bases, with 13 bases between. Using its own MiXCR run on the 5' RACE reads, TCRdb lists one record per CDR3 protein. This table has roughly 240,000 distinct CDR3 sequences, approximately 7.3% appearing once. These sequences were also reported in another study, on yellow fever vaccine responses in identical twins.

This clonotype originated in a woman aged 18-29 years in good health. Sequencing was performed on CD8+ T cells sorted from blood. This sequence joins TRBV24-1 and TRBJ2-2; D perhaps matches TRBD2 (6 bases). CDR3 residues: CATEPAGTNTGELFF. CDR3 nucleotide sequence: TGTGCCACCGAACCAGCGGGTACGAACACCGGGGAGCTGTTTTTT.